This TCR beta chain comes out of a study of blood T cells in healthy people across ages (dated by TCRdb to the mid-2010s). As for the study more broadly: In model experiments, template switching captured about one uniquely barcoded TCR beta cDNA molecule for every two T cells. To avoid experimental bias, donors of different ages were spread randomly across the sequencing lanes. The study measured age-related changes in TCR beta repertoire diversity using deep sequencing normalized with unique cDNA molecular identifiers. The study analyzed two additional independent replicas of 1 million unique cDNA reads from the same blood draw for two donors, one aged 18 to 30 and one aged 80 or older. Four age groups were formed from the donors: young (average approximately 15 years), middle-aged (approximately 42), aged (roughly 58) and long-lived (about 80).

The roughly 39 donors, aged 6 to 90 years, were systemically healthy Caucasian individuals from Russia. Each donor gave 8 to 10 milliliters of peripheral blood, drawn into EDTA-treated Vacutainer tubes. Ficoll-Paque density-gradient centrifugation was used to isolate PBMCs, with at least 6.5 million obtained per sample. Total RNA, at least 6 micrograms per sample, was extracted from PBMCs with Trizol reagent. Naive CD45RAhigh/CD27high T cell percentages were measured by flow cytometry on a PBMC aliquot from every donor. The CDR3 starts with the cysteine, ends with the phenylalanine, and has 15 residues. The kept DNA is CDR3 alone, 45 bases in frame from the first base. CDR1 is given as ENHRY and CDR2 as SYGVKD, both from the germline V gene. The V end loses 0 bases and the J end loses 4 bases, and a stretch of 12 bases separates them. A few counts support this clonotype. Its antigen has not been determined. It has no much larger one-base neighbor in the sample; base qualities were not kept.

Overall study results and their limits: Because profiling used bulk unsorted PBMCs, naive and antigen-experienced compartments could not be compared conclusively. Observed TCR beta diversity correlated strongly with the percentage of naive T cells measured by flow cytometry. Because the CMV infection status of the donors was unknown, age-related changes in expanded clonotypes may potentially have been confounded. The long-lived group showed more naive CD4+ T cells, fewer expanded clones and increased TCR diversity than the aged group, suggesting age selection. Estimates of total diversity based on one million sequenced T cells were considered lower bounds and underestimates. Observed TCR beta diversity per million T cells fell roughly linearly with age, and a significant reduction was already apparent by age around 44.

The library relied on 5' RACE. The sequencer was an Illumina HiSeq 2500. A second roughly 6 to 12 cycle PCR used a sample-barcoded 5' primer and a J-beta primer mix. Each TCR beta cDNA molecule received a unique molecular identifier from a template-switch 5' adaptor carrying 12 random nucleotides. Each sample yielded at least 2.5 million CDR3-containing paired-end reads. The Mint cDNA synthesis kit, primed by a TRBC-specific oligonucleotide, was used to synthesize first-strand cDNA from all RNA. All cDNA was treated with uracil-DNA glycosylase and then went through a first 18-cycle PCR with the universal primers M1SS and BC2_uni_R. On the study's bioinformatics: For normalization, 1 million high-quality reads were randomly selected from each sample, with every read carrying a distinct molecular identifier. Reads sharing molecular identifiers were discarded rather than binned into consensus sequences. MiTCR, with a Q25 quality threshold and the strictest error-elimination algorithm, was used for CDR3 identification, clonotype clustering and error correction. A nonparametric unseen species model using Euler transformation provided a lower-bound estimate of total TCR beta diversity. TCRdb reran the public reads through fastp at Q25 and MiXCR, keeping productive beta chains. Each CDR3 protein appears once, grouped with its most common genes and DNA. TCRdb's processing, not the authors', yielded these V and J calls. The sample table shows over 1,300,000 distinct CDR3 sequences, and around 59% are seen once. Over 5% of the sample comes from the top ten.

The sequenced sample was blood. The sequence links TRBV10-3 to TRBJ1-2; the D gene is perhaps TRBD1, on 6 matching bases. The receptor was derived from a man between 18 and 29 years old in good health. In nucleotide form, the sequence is TGTGCCATCAGTGAGTCGACAGGATTGGGCTATGGCTACACCTTC. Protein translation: CAISESTGLGYGYTF.